This T cell receptor (beta chain) was profiled in a study of T cells after yellow fever vaccination. Germline values: CDR1 SGHTA, CDR2 FQGNSA. The CDR3 sequence is 14 residues long. Trimming at V came to 5 bases and at J to 3 bases, leaving 5 bases not matched to a gene. This clonotype showed up many times. One entry per CDR3 protein, called by TCRdb with MiXCR from the 5' RACE reads. The sample has approximately 24,000 distinct CDR3 sequences; 5.5% are singletons. The TCR originated in a man aged 25-40 years who received the YFV17D yellow fever vaccine. The sample here was PBMCs, either bulk or a sorted T-cell subset (CD4+, CD8+, memory, or dextramer-sorted; not recorded which), taken 15 days after the yellow fever booster vaccination. V usage is TRBV7-2 and J usage is TRBJ2-5; the match to TRBD2 covers 8 bases. In DNA, the CDR3 is TGTGCCAGCAGCAACCGAGCGGGAGAAGAGACCCAGTACTTC. Translated: CASSNRAGEETQYF.